The clone carrying this TCR beta chain was found a few times. Antigen unknown. The CDR3 runs 14 residues. CDR1 is SNHLY, CDR2 FYNNEI, per germline. V lost 7 bases and J 1 base, leaving 13 bases between the germline ends. These data are taken from a study of stem cell transplantation in POMP-related autoinflammatory disease. Study outcomes and limitations: Unique TRB V-J gene pairings were limited in number in patients with PRAID. PRAID patients trended toward lower TRB diversity and higher clonality in all analyzed T-cell subsets.

Only in-frame clones appear in the TCRdb table, and some are missing; sequencing was by immunoSEQ multiplex PCR. The table records 25,000 to 30,000 clones, 80% to 85% of them present only once. The sequence derives from a human donor with POMP-related autoinflammation and immune dysregulation (PRAID). This chain links TRBV2 with TRBJ1-2; D not resolved. The sequencing here drew on CD4+ T cells from PBMCs, taken before stem cell transplantation. The CDR3 loop is CASTPLDHNYGYTF. In nucleotides, the CDR3 is TGTGCCAGCACCCCCCTGGACCATAACTATGGCTACACCTTC.